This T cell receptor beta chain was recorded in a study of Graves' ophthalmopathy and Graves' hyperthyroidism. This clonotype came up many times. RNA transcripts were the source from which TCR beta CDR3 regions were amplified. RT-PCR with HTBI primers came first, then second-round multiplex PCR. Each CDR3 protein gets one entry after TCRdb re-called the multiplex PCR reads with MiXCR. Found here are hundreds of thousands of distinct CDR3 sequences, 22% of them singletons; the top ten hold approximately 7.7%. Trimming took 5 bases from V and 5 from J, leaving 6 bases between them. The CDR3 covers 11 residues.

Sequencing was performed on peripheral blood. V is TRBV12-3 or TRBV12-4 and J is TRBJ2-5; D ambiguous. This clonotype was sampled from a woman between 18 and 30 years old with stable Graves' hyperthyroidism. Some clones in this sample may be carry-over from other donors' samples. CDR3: CASSDWETQYF. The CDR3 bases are TGTGCCAGCAGTGATTGGGAGACCCAGTACTTC.